Following are 24 T cell receptor beta chains from one sample sequenced in a study of read filtering for tumor transcriptome and immune sequencing (dated by TCRdb to the early 2020s). The sample was run on an Illumina HiSeq 4000. TCR libraries were built from roughly 440 ng RNA with the Immunoverse kit, using molecular barcoded adaptors covering alpha/delta and beta/gamma chains. TCRdb trimmed public reads at Q25 via fastp, called clones via MiXCR and kept in-frame beta chains. Entries are consolidated by CDR3 protein sequence, retaining the most common genes and DNA. The sample table records around 30,000 distinct CDR3 sequences; 15% to 20% of these occur just once. The ten top clones hold more than 15% of the sample. Sequencing was performed on a population of CD138-negative cells sorted from bone marrow. The cell subset or site label here, explained by the study, means: bone marrow mononuclear cells depleted of CD138+ plasma/myeloma cells by negative magnetic selection. The receptors shown here come from a donor at least 40 years old with multiple myeloma.

This clonotype came up a few times. This rearrangement joins TRBV10-3 to TRBJ2-1; D unresolved. In germline, CDR1 is ENHRY, CDR2 SYGVKD. Trimming cost V 3 bases and J 5 bases, with 20 bases left between them. The CDR3 sequence is 17 residues long. Here the CDR3 DNA reads TGTGCCATCAGTGAAGGCGGCTGGCGGACCACCGACAATGAGCAGTTCTTC. The encoded protein is CAISEGGWRTTDNEQFF.

This clonotype was seen repeatedly, ten times or more. The chain joins TRBV12-3 or TRBV12-4 to TRBJ2-6, with a weak D call TRBD1 (5 bases). The CDR3 length is 17 residues. V was trimmed by 5 bases and J by 0 bases, leaving 14 bases between them. The CDR3 is CASSGRQGSSGANVLTF. Here the CDR3 DNA reads TGTGCCAGCAGTGGACGGCAGGGTAGCTCTGGGGCCAACGTCCTGACTTTC.

This clonotype came up many times. This chain uses TRBV6-6 with TRBJ2-1; 7 nucleotides align to TRBD1. V trimming: 7 bases; J trimming: 6 bases; junction bases outside the gene matches: 0. CDR3 length: 11 residues. In germline, CDR1 is MNHNY, CDR2 SVGAGI (reference sequence). In nucleotides, the CDR3 is TGTGCCAGCAACAGGGGCAATGAGCAGTTCTTC. Protein product: CASNRGNEQFF.

This chain links TRBV7-8 with TRBJ1-5; a weak D match, TRBD1 (5 bases). Between the trimmed V and J ends, which lost 5 bases and 8 bases, there was a span of 25 bases. Looked up from germline, CDR1 is SGHVS and CDR2 is FQNEAQ. The CDR3 has 17 amino acids. CDR3 in DNA: TGTGCCAGCAGCATGATAATTGGGGCAGGCGGAGCTGAGCCCCAGCATTTT. Amino acid sequence: CASSMIIGAGGAEPQHF. Supplemented by reference TRBV7-8 and TRBJ1-5, the full variable domain reads GAGVSQSPRYKVAKRGQDVALRCDPISGHVSLFWYQQALGQGPEFLTYFQNEAQLDKSGLPSDRFFAERPEGSVSTLKIQRTQQEDSAVYLCASSMIIGAGGAEPQHFGDGTRLSIL.

In its sample, this clonotype was seen many times. V is TRBV6-2 or TRBV6-3 and J is TRBJ1-5, with D unclear. Trimming cost V 8 bases and J 2 bases, with 13 bases left between them. Germline V CDR1 and CDR2: MNHEY, SVGEGT. The CDR3 covers 14 residues. The CDR3 is CASQGSLGNQPQHF. CDR3 nucleotide sequence: TGTGCCAGCCAAGGAAGCCTGGGCAATCAGCCCCAGCATTTT.

Worth noting for this clonotype: In this CDR3 the conserved last residue, phenylalanine or tryptophan, is missing, so a read error is likely. V gene TRBV6-1 combines with J gene TRBJ1-4, with D unclear. The CDR3 totals 16 residues. CDR1 MNHNS and CDR2 SASEGT come from the germline V gene. The DNA for the CDR3 is TGTGCCAGCAATGAAGCCGGGCGGAGAGGGAAAGAAAAACTGTTTCTT. Its translation is CASNEAGRRGKEKLFL.

In its sample, this clonotype was seen once. No conserved phenylalanine or tryptophan is present at the end of the CDR3, so a read error is the likely explanation. The chain uses TRBV4-2 and TRBJ2-6; D ambiguous. The V end lost 4 bases, the J end lost 2 bases, and 9 bases lay between the germline ends. The germline gives CDR1 LGHNA, CDR2 YNFKEQ. This CDR3 spans 15 amino acids. CDR3 nucleotides: TGTGCCAGCAGCCCGACGGGCGCTGGGGCCAACGTCCTGACTCTC. Its translation: CASSPTGAGANVLTL.

There are many counts of this clonotype. Since a much larger clone is just one base distant, this may be a read error. The chain joins TRBV12-3 or TRBV12-4 to TRBJ2-7; 11 bases line up with TRBD2. The CDR3 has 14 amino acids. CDR3 residues: CASSLVLAGVEQCF. CDR3 coding DNA: TGTGCCAGCAGTTTAGTACTAGCGGGGGTCGAGCAGTGCTTC.

This clonotype has a count of ten or more. The chain carries TRBV25-1 and TRBJ1-1; D unresolved. The length of the CDR3 is 13 residues. Germline V CDR1 and CDR2: MGHDK, SYGVNS. With 6 bases removed from V and 6 bases from J, the gap between germline ends came to 14 bases. The CDR3 DNA reads as TGTGCCAGCAGCGCCCCAGTGCTGGCTGAAGCTTTCTTT. Protein: CASSAPVLAEAFF.

This clonotype appeared many times. The rearrangement uses TRBV20-1 and TRBJ2-1, with D possibly matching TRBD1 (6 bases). The CDR3 consists of 13 residues. V was pared by 2 bases and J by 3 bases, with 8 bases between. The V gene's germline CDR1 is DFQATT and CDR2 SNEGSKA (reference sequence). The CDR3 DNA is TGCAGTGCTAGACCGGACAGCTACAATGAGCAGTTCTTC. Protein: CSARPDSYNEQFF.

Many counts were recorded for this clonotype. This chain uses TRBV6-1 with TRBJ2-1; perhaps D is TRBD1 or TRBD2 (6 bases each). The CDR3 sequence is 17 residues long. From germline, CDR1 is MNHNS and CDR2 SASEGT. V lost 2 bases, J lost 0 bases, and 14 bases lay in between. Here the CDR3 DNA reads TGTGCCAGCAGTGAATGGGTTGGGGGGCGCTCCTACAATGAGCAGTTCTTC. Amino acids: CASSEWVGGRSYNEQFF.

This clonotype was observed many times. This chain uses TRBV7-9 with TRBJ2-2; TRBD2 matches at 10 bases. This CDR3 has 16 amino acids. Germline CDR1 reads SEHNR; CDR2 reads FQNEAQ (reference sequence). V trimming: 3 bases; J trimming: 1 base; junction bases outside the gene matches: 2. The CDR3 DNA follows: TGTGCCAGCAGCTTCTGGACTAGCGGGAACACCGGGGAGCTGTTTTTT. Its translation: CASSFWTSGNTGELFF.

At least ten counts were recorded for this clonotype. V usage is TRBV20-1 and J usage is TRBJ2-5; TRBD2 matches 10 bases. Germline V CDR1 and CDR2: DFQATT, SNEGSKA (reference sequence). Losses at the gene ends were 4 bases for V and 7 bases for J; bases not matched to a gene: 9. The length of the CDR3 is 14 residues. CDR3 in amino acids: CSAIIAGGSGTQYF. CDR3 bases: TGCAGTGCTATAATAGCGGGAGGTTCCGGGACCCAGTACTTC.

This clonotype was seen many times. CDR3: CASSRDRMSEAFF. The CDR3 region has the DNA TGTGCCAGCAGTCGGGACAGGATGAGTGAAGCTTTCTTT. The V gene is TRBV6-5, the J gene TRBJ1-1, with TRBD1 identical over 8 bases. The V gene's germline CDR1 is MNHEY and CDR2 SVGAGI. J gave up 7 bases and V 5 bases, and 6 bases lay outside the gene matches. The CDR3 is made up of 13 amino acids.

CDR3 DNA: TGTGCCAGCAGTTTAGGCGGGGGGGGGGTTGGAAATCAGCCCCAGCATTTT. Its protein is CASSLGGGGVGNQPQHF. The chain uses TRBV12-3 or TRBV12-4 and TRBJ1-5, with D possibly matching TRBD1 (5 bases). The CDR3 runs to 17 residues. Trimming pared 1 base from V and 4 bases from J, leaving 17 bases between.

Worth noting for this clonotype: A read error is likely, as this CDR3 ends without the conserved phenylalanine or tryptophan. V is TRBV6-1 and J is TRBJ2-6; 10 bases are a match to TRBD1. The CDR3 has 17 residues. Trimming cost V 10 bases and J 0 bases; bases outside gene matches: 9. Germline V gene sequence: CDR1 MNHNS, CDR2 SASEGT. Here the CDR3 DNA reads TGTGCCATCACCTTGACAGGGGGCGGCTCTGGGGCCAACGTCCTGACTTCC. This encodes CAITLTGGGSGANVLTS.

The chain employs TRBV4-1 and TRBJ2-2; TRBD1 aligns across 9 bases. V shed 4 bases and J 5 bases; nucleotides not matched to a gene: 8. The CDR3 spans 16 residues. Looked up from germline, CDR1 is MGHRA and CDR2 is YSYEKL. CDR3 bases: TGCGCCAGCAGCCGCTCAGGGACAGGGTGGACCGGGGAGCTGTTTTTT. This sequence encodes CASSRSGTGWTGELFF.

In its sample, this clonotype was seen many times. The chain employs TRBV18 and TRBJ2-5, with D uncertain. Between the trimmed V and J ends, which lost 0 bases and 2 bases, there was a span of 7 bases. CDR3 length equals 14 residues. Germline V gene sequence: CDR1 KGHSH, CDR2 LQKENI. The CDR3 DNA is TGTGCCAGCTCACCACCGTCCACACAAGAGACCCAGTACTTC. This codes for CASSPPSTQETQYF.

Concerning this clonotype: With a much larger clone just one base away, this may be a read error. The CDR3 carries no conserved terminal phenylalanine or tryptophan, so it likely arises from a read error. DNA of the CDR3: TGTGCCAGCAGCGTAGCGAGCTCCTACAATGAGCAGTTCCTC. It encodes CASSVASSYNEQFL. The chain uses TRBV9 and TRBJ2-1; the D is unclear. Germline-derived CDR1 and CDR2 are SGDLS and YYNGEE. V was cut by 0 bases and J by 0 bases, with 4 bases left in between. This CDR3 spans 14 amino acids.

This clonotype has a count of ten or more. This chain joins TRBV29-1 and TRBJ1-4; D is ambiguous. Germline V gene sequence: CDR1 SQVTM, CDR2 ANQGSEA. The CDR3 totals 12 residues. Trimming cost V 2 bases and J 7 bases, with 8 bases left between them. CDR3 sequence: CSVESGAEKLFF. CDR3 coding DNA: TGCAGCGTTGAATCGGGCGCTGAAAAACTGTTTTTT. The complete variable domain, with remaining parts taken from reference TRBV29-1 and TRBJ1-4, reads SAVISQKPSRDICQRGTSLTIQCQVDSQVTMMFWYRQQPGQSLTLIATANQGSEATYESGFVIDKFPISRPNLTFSTLTVSNMSPEDSSIYLCSVESGAEKLFFGSGTQLSVL.

This clonotype was counted at least ten times. This chain uses TRBV5-1 with TRBJ2-1, with 8 bases that match TRBD2. With V trimmed by 2 bases and J by 7 bases, 8 bases remained unmatched. CDR1 and CDR2 (germline): SGHRS, YFSETQ. There are 15 residues in the CDR3. This CDR3 reads CASSLYGGASNEQFF. CDR3 nucleotide sequence: TGCGCCAGCAGCTTATACGGGGGGGCAAGTAATGAGCAGTTCTTC.

In this sample, this clonotype is medium-sized. V usage is TRBV28 and J usage is TRBJ2-1; maybe TRBD1 (6 bases). Trimming stripped 6 bases from V and 16 bases from J, with 22 bases between. Germline values: CDR1 MDHEN, CDR2 SYDVKM. The CDR3 runs to 13 residues. Here the CDR3 DNA reads TGTGCCAGCAGCCCTCCGGACAGCAGGACTTACTTCTTC. Translating it yields CASSPPDSRTYFF.

In its sample, this clonotype was seen many times. This sequence joins TRBV18 and TRBJ2-2; D is undetermined. CDR3 length: 15 residues. Germline loops: CDR1 KGHSH, CDR2 LQKENI. Deletions cut 3 bases from V and 5 bases from J, with 13 bases between. The DNA of the CDR3 is TGTGCCAGCTCACCGGCCGGGTATGAAACCGGGGAGCTGTTTTTT. This translates into CASSPAGYETGELFF.

The chain couples TRBV6-4 to TRBJ2-1; TRBD2 agrees at 14 bases. Germline V gives CDR1 MRHNA, CDR2 SNTAGT. CDR3 length: 18 amino acids. After removal of 4 bases from V and 1 base from J, the junction contained 6 bases not matched to a gene. The CDR3 sequence is CASSVGTSGGSSYNEQFF. In nucleotides, the CDR3 is TGTGCCAGCAGTGTCGGGACTAGCGGGGGTTCTTCCTACAATGAGCAGTTCTTC.